The 8 T cell receptor beta chains reported below all come from one sample, sequenced in a study of blood T cell repertoires in COVID-19. Some clones are missing from TCRdb's copy, which holds only in-frame ones; the method was immunoSEQ multiplex PCR. Of around 170,000 clones listed, roughly 80% were seen once; the top ten hold approximately 15%. Sequences were obtained from peripheral blood. These receptors all stem from a woman of 80 years or more with acute or convalescent COVID-19.

The chain links TRBV19 to TRBJ2-7; 9 nucleotides agree with TRBD1. The germline gives CDR1 LNHDA, CDR2 SQIVND (reference sequence). The trim removed 9 bases at V and 5 bases at J, leaving 8 bases unmatched. The CDR3 spans 13 residues. This CDR3 reads CASSPGQGHEQYF. For the CDR3, the DNA is TGTGCCAGCTCTCCGGGACAGGGCCACGAGCAGTACTTC. Filled out from reference TRBV19 and TRBJ2-7, the complete variable domain reads DGGITQSPKYLFRKEGQNVTLSCEQNLNHDAMYWYRQDPGQGLRLIYYSQIVNDFQKGDIAEGYSVSREKKESFPLTVTSAQKNPTAFYLCASSPGQGHEQYFGPGTRLTVT.

The chain couples TRBV19 to TRBJ1-3; D gene ambiguous. The germline V gene encodes CDR1 LNHDA and CDR2 SQIVND (reference sequence). There are 16 residues in the CDR3. With 3 bases removed from V and 0 bases from J, the gap between germline ends came to 12 bases. This CDR3 reads CASSMLQHPSGNTIYF. In DNA, the CDR3 is TGTGCCAGTAGTATGTTACAGCACCCCTCTGGAAACACCATATATTTT.

CDR3 residues: CASSVAPRSPLHF. In DNA form, the CDR3 reads TGTGCCAGCAGCGTAGCTCCCAGGTCACCCCTCCACTTT. This chain joins TRBV9 and TRBJ1-6; no firm D call. The CDR3 has 13 residues. Trimming left V 0 bases short and J 10 bases short, with 8 bases between. From germline, CDR1 is SGDLS and CDR2 YYNGEE. Full variable domain (rest looked up from reference TRBV9 and TRBJ1-6): DSGVTQTPKHLITATGQRVTLRCSPRSGDLSVYWYQQSLDQGLQFLIQYYNGEERAKGNILERFSAQQFPDLHSELNLSSLELGDSALYFCASSVAPRSPLHFGNGTRLTVT.

The V gene is TRBV19, the J gene TRBJ2-5; D might be TRBD2 (7 bases). The CDR3 length is 13 residues. Germline CDR1 LNHDA, CDR2 SQIVND (reference sequence). Deletions cut 6 bases from V and 2 bases from J, with 10 bases between. The CDR3 loop reads CASRGGGQETQYF. The CDR3, as DNA: TGTGCCAGTAGAGGGGGAGGGCAAGAGACCCAGTACTTC.

The V gene is TRBV27, the J gene TRBJ1-1, with TRBD1 matching over 8 bases. V gave up 6 bases and J gave up 0 bases; unmatched junction bases: 3. The germline gives CDR1 MNHEY, CDR2 SMNVEV (reference sequence). This CDR3 has 14 amino acids. For the CDR3, the DNA is TGTGCCAGCAGCCGGACAGGGCTGAACACTGAAGCTTTCTTT. Translation gives CASSRTGLNTEAFF.

The CDR3 is CASSLGTGGDYQPQHF. The CDR3 coding sequence is TGTGCCAGCAGCCTCGGGACAGGGGGCGATTATCAGCCCCAGCATTTT. The rearrangement uses TRBV11-2 and TRBJ1-5; 12 nucleotides align to TRBD1. Germline V gene lookup returns CDR1 SGHAT and CDR2 FQNNGV. The ends lost 5 bases at V and 5 bases at J; junction bases unmatched: 7. This CDR3 is built from 16 residues.

The chain joins TRBV25-1 to TRBJ2-7; 9 positions match TRBD1. The CDR3 loop spans 15 amino acids. The V gene end was trimmed by 5 bases and the J gene end by 3 bases; junction bases not matched to a gene: 8. The germline V gene encodes CDR1 MGHDK and CDR2 SYGVNS. CDR3 DNA: TGTGCCAGCAGTCCCCGGGACAGGGCTATCTACGAGCAGTACTTC. This gives the protein CASSPRDRAIYEQYF.

V and J are TRBV4-1 and TRBJ1-1, with D unclear. The CDR3 is 14 residues long. Germline lookup yields CDR1 MGHRA and CDR2 YSYEKL. V gave up 1 base and J gave up 0 bases, with 6 bases separating them. The CDR3 spells CASSQATLNTEAFF. CDR3 DNA sequence: TGCGCCAGCAGCCAAGCTACGTTGAACACTGAAGCTTTCTTT.